This TCR beta chain was recovered during a study of graft-versus-host responses after intestinal transplantation (dated by TCRdb to the early 2020s). Describing the broader study: Recipients received multivisceral, liver-intestinal, or isolated intestinal transplants. A peak of at least 4% donor T cells among recipient peripheral blood mononuclear cells was the definition used for donor T cell macrochimerism. To identify alloreactive clones, pre-transplant mixed lymphocyte reaction products were sequenced and then compared with unstimulated pre-transplant donor and recipient T cells. The cohort enrolled some 24 intestinal transplant recipients, one of whom was a retransplant, and 3 patients without pretransplant specimens were excluded. After intestinal transplantation, graft-versus-host and host-versus-graft alloreactive T cell clones in the graft, circulation and bone marrow were tracked using bulk TCR-beta CDR3 sequencing. Samples from a few later patients were sequenced in-house on an Illumina MiSeq with MiXCR processing rather than by the commercial service. Anti-thymocyte globulin induction was given to all recipients, followed by maintenance tacrolimus and steroids for 2 to 4 years. Study-level results and caveats: Conclusions were limited by the relatively low number and heterogeneity of intestinal transplant patients. GvH clones were found in recipient bone marrow, and some of the GvH clones appeared earlier in ileal mucosa or blood, which is consistent with an intestinal mucosal origin. Early after transplant, peak levels of circulating GvH clones were found to be associated with declines in HvG clones. High GvH to HvG T cell clonal ratios were observed in the allografts of patients with donor T cell macrochimerism.

This clone was seen a handful of times. This clone's antigen is unknown. Per-nucleotide qualities are absent, and no much larger clonotype sits a single base away. Intraepithelial and lamina propria lymphocytes were isolated from graft specimens using dithiothreitol, EDTA incubations and collagenase D digestion. Serial intestinal graft biopsy specimens collected up to 600 days after transplant underwent bulk TCR-beta sequencing. Library method: the immunoSEQ multiplex PCR assay. High-throughput TCR-beta CDR3 sequencing of genomic DNA from most patients was performed by Adaptive Biotechnologies. From the authors' description of their analysis: Adaptive's ImmunoSEQ software supplied the TCR sequencing data for around 19 patients, while MiXCR and VDJtools were used to process a few other patients. CDR3 nucleotide sequences shared between donor and recipient were removed because the origin of such sequences could not be assigned. At least 2-fold expansion over unstimulated cells and a minimum CFSE-low frequency of 0.002% (template counts) or 0.001% (read counts) were required for clones to be classified as alloreactive. Clones detected in sequenced pre-transplant spleen, lymph node, or MLR CFSE-low populations of the donor or recipient were defined as mappable. Cumulative frequency of alloreactive clones was calculated as a percentage of all sequences weighted by copy number. Drawn from immuneACCESS, this table holds only the in-frame rearrangements with V and J called that TCRdb kept. Clones are partly lost; checked studies trace under half to an unresolved V gene and leave the rest unexplained. V and J calls and clone size follow that table, whereas D and trimming were derived from the DNA. This sample lists roughly 4,400 clones; around four fifths were detected once. The ten largest clonotypes hold about 7.8% of the sample.

The sequence came from a human patient who received an intestinal transplant, so some T cells may come from the graft donor. The sample consisted of ileum tissue, taken just under 130 days after intestinal transplantation.

The CDR3: CASSQVRQGIVKLFF. Read as DNA, the sequence is TGCGCCAGCAGCCAAGTGAGACAGGGGATTGTTAAACTGTTTTTT. Recombination linked TRBV4-3 to TRBJ1-4; 8 bases in the middle match TRBD1. The germline V gene encodes CDR1 LGHNA and CDR2 YSLEER. The CDR3, cysteine through phenylalanine, is 15 amino acids long. The CDR3 DNA has 45 bases and is translated from base 1. Germline trimming: 1 base from V, 11 bases from J; junction bases outside gene matches: 9.